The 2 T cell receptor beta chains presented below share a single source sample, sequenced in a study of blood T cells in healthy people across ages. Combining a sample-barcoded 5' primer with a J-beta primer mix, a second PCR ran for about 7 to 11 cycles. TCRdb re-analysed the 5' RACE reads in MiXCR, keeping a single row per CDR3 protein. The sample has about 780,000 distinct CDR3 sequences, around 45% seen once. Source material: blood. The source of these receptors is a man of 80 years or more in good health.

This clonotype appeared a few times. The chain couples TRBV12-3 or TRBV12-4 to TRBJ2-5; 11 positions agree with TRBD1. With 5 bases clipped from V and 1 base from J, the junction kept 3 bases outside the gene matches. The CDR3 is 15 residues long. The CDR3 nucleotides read TGTGCCAGCAGTCCAGGGACAGGGGGCCAAGAGACCCAGTACTTC. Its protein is CASSPGTGGQETQYF.

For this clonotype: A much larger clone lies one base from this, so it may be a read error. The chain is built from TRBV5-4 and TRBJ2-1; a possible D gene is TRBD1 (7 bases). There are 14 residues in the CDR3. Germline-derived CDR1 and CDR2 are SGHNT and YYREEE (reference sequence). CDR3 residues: CASSIQGGGNEQLF. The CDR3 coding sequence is TGTGCCAGCAGCATTCAGGGGGGCGGGAATGAGCAGTTGTTC.